This entry features one T cell receptor beta chain sequence. What it recognizes is unknown. The record originates from a study of shared clonotypes between healthy human individuals. Findings and caveats of the study: The study found roughly 5% of naive CD4 clonotypes shared across several donors.

The CDR3 consists of 19 residues. The protocol was immunoSEQ multiplex PCR, while the TCRdb copy is restricted to in-frame clones and leaves out a portion. The repertoire holds roughly 2.2 million clones, with approximately 93% as singletons. The chain recombines TRBV21-1 with TRBJ2-2; the DNA was not compared with TRBD1, the D call given in the table. TRBV21-1 is a pseudogene. The sequence was obtained from a man younger than 35 in good health. Some clones in this sample may be carry-over from other donors' samples. The sample taken for sequencing was naive CD4+ T cells from PBMCs. Regarding subset: CD45RA+ positively selected. The CDR3 DNA is TGTGCCAGCAGCGAACACATGAACCGGACAGGGAAGAGCACCGGGGAGCTGTTTTTT. Translated, it gives CASSEHMNRTGKSTGELFF.